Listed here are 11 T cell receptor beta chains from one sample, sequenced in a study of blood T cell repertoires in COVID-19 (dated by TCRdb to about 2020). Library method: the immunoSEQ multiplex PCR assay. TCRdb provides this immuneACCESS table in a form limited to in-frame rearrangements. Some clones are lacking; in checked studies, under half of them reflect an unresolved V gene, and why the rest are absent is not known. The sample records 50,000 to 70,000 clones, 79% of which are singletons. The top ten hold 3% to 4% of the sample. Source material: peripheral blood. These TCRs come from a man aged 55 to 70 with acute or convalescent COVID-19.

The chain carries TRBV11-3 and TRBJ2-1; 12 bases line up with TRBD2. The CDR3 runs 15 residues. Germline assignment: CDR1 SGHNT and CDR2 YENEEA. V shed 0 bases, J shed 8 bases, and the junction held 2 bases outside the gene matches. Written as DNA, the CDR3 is TGTGCCAGCAGCTTAGAGGGACTAGCGGGTTATGAGCAGTTCTTC. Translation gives CASSLEGLAGYEQFF. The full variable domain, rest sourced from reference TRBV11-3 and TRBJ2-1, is EAGVVQSPRYKIIEKKQPVAFWCNPISGHNTLYWYLQNLGQGPELLIRYENEEAVDDSQLPKDRFSAERLKGVDSTLKIQPAELGDSAVYLCASSLEGLAGYEQFFGPGTRLTVL.

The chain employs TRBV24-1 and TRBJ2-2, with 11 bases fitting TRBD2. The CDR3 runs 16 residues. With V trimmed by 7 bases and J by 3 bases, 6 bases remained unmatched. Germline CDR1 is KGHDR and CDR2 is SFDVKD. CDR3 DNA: TGTGCCACCAGCACCGGGACTAGCGGATACACCGGGGAGCTGTTTTTT. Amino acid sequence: CATSTGTSGYTGELFF.

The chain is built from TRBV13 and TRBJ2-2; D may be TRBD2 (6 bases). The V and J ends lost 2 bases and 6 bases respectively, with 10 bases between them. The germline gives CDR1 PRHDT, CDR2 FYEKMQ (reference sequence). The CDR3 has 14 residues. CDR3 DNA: TGTGCCAGCAGCTTATCCTCGGGAGCCGGGGAGCTGTTTTTT. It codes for CASSLSSGAGELFF.

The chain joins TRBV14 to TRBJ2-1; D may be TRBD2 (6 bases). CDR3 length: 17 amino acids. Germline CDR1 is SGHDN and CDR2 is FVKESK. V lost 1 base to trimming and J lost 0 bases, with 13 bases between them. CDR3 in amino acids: CASSQGRGFSSYNEQFF. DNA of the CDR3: TGTGCCAGCAGCCAAGGACGGGGGTTTAGCTCCTACAATGAGCAGTTCTTC. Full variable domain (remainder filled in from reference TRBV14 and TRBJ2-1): EAGVTQFPSHSVIEKGQTVTLRCDPISGHDNLYWYRRVMGKEIKFLLHFVKESKQDESGMPNNRFLAERTGGTYSTLKVQPAELEDSGVYFCASSQGRGFSSYNEQFFGPGTRLTVL.

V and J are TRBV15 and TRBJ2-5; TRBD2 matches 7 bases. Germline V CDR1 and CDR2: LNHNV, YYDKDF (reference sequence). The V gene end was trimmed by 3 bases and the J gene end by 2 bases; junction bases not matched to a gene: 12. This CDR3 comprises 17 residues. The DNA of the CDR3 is TGTGCCACCAGCAGGAAACAGGCACTAGCGCCACAAGAGACCCAGTACTTC. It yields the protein CATSRKQALAPQETQYF.

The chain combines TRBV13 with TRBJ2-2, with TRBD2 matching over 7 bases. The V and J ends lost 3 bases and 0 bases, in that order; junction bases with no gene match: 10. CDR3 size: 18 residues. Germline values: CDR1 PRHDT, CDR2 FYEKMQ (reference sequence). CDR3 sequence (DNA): TGTGCCAGCAGCTTGATACGTGGTCTAGCGGCGAACACCGGGGAGCTGTTTTTT. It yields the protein CASSLIRGLAANTGELFF. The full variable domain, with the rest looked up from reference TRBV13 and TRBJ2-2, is AAGVIQSPRHLIKEKRETATLKCYPIPRHDTVYWYQQGPGQDPQFLISFYEKMQSDKGSIPDRFSAQQFSDYHSELNMSSLELGDSALYFCASSLIRGLAANTGELFFGEGSRLTVL.

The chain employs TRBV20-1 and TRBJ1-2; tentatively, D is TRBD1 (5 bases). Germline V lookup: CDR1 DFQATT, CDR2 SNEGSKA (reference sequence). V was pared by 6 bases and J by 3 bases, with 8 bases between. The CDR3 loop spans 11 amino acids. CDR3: CSAGTDYGYTF. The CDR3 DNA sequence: TGCAGTGCGGGGACTGACTATGGCTACACCTTC.

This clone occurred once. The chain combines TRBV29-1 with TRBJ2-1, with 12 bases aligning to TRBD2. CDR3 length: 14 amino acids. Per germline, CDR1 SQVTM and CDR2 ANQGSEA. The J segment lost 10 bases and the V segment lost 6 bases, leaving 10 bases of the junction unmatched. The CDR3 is CSVETSGRIQEQFF. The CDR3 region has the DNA TGCAGCGTCGAGACTAGCGGGAGAATTCAGGAGCAGTTCTTC.

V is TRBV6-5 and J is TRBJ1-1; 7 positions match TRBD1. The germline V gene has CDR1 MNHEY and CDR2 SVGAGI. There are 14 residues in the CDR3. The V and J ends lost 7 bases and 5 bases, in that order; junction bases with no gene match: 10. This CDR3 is CASKIDRVRTEAFF. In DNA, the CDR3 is TGTGCCAGCAAGATCGACAGGGTTCGGACTGAAGCTTTCTTT.

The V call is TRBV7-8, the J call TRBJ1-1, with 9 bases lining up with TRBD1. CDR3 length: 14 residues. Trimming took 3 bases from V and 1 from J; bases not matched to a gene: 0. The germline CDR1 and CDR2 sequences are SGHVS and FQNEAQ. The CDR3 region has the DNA TGTGCCAGCAGCTTGGACAGGGGGAACACTGAAGCTTTCTTT. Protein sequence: CASSLDRGNTEAFF.

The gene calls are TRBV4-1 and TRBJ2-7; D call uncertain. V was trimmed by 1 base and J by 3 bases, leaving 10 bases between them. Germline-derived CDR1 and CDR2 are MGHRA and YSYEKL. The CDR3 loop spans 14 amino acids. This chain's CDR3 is CASSQGMAVYEQYF. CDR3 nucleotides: TGCGCCAGCAGCCAAGGTATGGCAGTCTACGAGCAGTACTTC.